This TCR beta chain was obtained from a study of CD8 T cells in ankylosing spondylitis. TCRdb itself ran the 5' RACE reads through MiXCR, one entry per CDR3 protein. The table shows about 160,000 distinct CDR3 sequences, with approximately 9.9% occurring only once. In germline, CDR1 is SQVTM, CDR2 ANQGSEA. The V gene lost 1 base and the J gene lost 8 bases, with 20 bases spanning the gap. The CDR3 consists of 16 residues. This clonotype has at least ten counts. The antigen remains unidentified. General study results and limits: Blood of patients with ankylosing spondylitis appeared to be characterized by a TCR beta motif of eight or nine highly homologous variants.

This TCR derives from a female donor with ankylosing spondylitis or in good health (not recorded which). The chain links TRBV29-1 to TRBJ2-2, with a possible D match to TRBD2 (7 bases). Sequences were obtained from blood, either unsorted or a sorted T cell fraction (not recorded which). CDR3 amino acids: CSVEVNGGLVRGELFF. The DNA of the CDR3 is TGCAGCGTTGAAGTAAACGGGGGGCTAGTTCGAGGGGAGCTGTTTTTT.